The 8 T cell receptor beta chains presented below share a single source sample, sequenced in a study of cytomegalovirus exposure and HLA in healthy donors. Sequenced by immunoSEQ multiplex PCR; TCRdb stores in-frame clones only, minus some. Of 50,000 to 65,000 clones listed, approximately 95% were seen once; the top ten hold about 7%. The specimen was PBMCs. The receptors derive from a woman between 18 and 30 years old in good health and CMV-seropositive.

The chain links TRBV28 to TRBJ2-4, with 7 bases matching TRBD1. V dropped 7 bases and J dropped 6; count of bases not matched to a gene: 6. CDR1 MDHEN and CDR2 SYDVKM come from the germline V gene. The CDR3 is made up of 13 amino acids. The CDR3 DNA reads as TGTGCCAGCAACGAACAGGGGATAAACATTCAGTACTTC. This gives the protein CASNEQGINIQYF.

CDR3 coding DNA: TGTGCCAGCAGCGCGGCTAACACCGGGGAGCTGTTTTTT. It translates to CASSAANTGELFF. The J gene is TRBJ2-2, the V gene TRBV7-9; D call uncertain. V lost 5 bases, J lost 2 bases, and 6 bases lay in between. The germline V gene has CDR1 SEHNR and CDR2 FQNEAQ (reference sequence). The CDR3 sequence is 13 residues long.

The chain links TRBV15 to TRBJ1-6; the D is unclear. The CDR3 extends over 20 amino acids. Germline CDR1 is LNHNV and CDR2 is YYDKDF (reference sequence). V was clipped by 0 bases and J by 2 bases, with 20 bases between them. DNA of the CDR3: TGTGCCACCAGCAGAGATCCAGGTTCGGGAGCTCGGCCCTATAATTCACCCCTCCACTTT. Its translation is CATSRDPGSGARPYNSPLHF.

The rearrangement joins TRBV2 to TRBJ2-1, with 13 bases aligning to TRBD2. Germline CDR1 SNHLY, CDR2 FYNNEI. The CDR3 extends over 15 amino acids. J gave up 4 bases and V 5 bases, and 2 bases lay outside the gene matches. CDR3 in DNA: TGTGCCAGCAGTCCGGGACTAGCGGGATACAATGAGCAGTTCTTC. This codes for CASSPGLAGYNEQFF.

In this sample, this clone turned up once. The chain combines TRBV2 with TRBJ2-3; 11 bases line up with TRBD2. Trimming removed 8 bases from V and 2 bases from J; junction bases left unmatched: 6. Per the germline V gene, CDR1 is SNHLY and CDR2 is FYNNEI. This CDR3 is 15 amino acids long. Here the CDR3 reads CASGGLAGATDTQYF. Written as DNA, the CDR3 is TGTGCCAGCGGAGGACTAGCGGGCGCCACAGATACGCAGTATTTT.

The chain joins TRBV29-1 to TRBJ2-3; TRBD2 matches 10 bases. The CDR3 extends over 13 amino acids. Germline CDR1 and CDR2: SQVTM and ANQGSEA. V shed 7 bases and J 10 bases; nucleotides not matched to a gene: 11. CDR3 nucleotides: TGCAGCGGGGAGCGTGCTGGGACTAGCGCGCAGTATTTT. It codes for CSGERAGTSAQYF.

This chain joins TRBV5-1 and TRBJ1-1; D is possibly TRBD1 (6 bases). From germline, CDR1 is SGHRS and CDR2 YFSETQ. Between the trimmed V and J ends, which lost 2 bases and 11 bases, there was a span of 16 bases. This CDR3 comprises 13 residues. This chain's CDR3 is CASSLVGPGEAFF. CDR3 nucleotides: TGCGCCAGCAGCTTAGTGGGGCCAGGGGAGGCTTTCTTT.

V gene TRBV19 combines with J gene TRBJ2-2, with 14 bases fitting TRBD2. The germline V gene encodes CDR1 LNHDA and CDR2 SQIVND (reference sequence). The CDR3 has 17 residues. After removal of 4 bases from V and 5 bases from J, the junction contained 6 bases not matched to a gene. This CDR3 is CASSTGLAGGQTGELFF. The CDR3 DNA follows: TGTGCCAGTAGTACCGGACTAGCGGGAGGTCAAACCGGGGAGCTGTTTTTT. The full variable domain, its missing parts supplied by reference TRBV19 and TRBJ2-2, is DGGITQSPKYLFRKEGQNVTLSCEQNLNHDAMYWYRQDPGQGLRLIYYSQIVNDFQKGDIAEGYSVSREKKESFPLTVTSAQKNPTAFYLCASSTGLAGGQTGELFFGEGSRLTVL.